This TCR beta chain was recovered during a study of shared clonotypes between healthy human individuals. Across the study: CD4 naive and CD4 memory each took three plates per donor, while CD8 naive took two and CD8 memory one. General study points: Rarefaction analysis demonstrated incomplete sorted-subset sequencing notwithstanding large depth.

Profiling relied on immunoSEQ multiplex PCR, and the TCRdb table lists in-frame clones only, not all of them. The repertoire holds more than 2 million clones, with roughly 94% as singletons. Points on this clone: Antigen unknown.

The germline CDR1 and CDR2 sequences are MDHEN and SYDVKM. Between the trimmed V and J ends, which lost 5 bases and 2 bases, there was a span of 17 bases. The CDR3 has 16 residues. A CD45RA+ naive subset and a CD45RA-negative memory subset were split from CD4+ cells. Source material: naive CD4+ T cells sorted from blood. Subset defined: CD45RA+ positively selected. V and J are TRBV28 and TRBJ2-3; D is perhaps TRBD2 (5 bases). The receptor was derived from a young man in good health. CDR3 protein: CASSLAIATNTDTQYF. The CDR3, as DNA: TGTGCCAGCAGTCTCGCCATAGCGACCAACACAGATACGCAGTATTTT.